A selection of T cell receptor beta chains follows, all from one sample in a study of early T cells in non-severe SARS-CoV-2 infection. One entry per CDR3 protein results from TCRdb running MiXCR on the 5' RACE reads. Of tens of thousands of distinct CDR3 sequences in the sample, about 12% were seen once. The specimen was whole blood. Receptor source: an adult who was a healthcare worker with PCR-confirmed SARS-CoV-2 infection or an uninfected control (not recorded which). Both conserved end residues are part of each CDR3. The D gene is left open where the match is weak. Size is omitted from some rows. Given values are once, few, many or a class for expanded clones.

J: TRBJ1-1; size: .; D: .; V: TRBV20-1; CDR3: CSADRGTTLPNTEAFF; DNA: TGCAGTGCGGACCGCGGAACAACCCTACCGAACACTGAAGCTTTCTTT
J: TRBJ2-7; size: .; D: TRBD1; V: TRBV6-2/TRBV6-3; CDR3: CASTVPGQRFYEQYF; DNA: TGTGCCAGCACTGTACCGGGACAGAGATTCTACGAGCAGTACTTC
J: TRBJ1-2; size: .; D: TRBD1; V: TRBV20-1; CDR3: CSADREEYGYTF; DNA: TGCAGTGCTGACAGGGAGGAATATGGCTACACCTTC
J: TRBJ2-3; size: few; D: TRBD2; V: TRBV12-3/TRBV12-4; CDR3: CASSLTSGGTDTQYF; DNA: TGTGCCAGCAGTTTAACTAGCGGGGGCACAGATACGCAGTATTTT
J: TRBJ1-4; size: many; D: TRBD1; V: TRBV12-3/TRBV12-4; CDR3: CASSLARGTGGGWGEKLFF; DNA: TGTGCCAGCAGTTTAGCGCGAGGCACAGGGGGGGGCTGGGGGGAAAAACTGTTTTTT
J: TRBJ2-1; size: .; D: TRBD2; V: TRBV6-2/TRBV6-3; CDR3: CASTTTSVNEQFF; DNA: TGTGCCAGCACTACGACTAGCGTAAATGAGCAGTTCTTC
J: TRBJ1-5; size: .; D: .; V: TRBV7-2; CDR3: CASSLALQWESNQPQHF; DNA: TGTGCCAGCAGCTTAGCGTTACAATGGGAGAGCAATCAGCCCCAGCATTTT
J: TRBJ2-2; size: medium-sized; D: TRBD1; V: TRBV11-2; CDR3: CASRSGQGAGELFF; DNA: TGTGCCAGCAGATCGGGACAGGGGGCCGGGGAGCTGTTTTTT
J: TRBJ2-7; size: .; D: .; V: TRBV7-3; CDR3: CASSLKVSGDHEQYF; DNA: TGTGCCAGCAGCTTAAAGGTGTCCGGGGACCACGAGCAGTACTTC
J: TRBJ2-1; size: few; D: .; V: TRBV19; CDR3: CASSPRVGEQFF; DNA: TGTGCCAGTAGTCCCAGGGTGGGTGAGCAGTTCTTC
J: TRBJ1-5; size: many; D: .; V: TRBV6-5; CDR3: CASSPEPYSNQPQHF; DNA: TGTGCCAGCAGCCCAGAACCCTATAGCAATCAGCCCCAGCATTTT
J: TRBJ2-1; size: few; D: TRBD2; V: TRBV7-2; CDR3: CASSPPGLVYNEQFF; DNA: TGTGCCAGCAGCCCACCGGGACTAGTTTACAATGAGCAGTTCTTC
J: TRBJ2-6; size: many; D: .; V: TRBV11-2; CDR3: CASSPIRGSGANVLTF; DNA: TGTGCCAGCAGCCCCATCCGGGGATCTGGGGCCAACGTCCTGACTTTC
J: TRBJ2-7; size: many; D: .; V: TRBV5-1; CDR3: CASSFSGPYEQYF; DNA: TGCGCCAGCAGCTTTTCAGGACCCTACGAGCAGTACTTC
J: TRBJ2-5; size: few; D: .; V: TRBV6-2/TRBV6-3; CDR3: CASTLPSDQETQYF; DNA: TGTGCCAGCACTTTACCGAGCGACCAAGAGACCCAGTACTTC
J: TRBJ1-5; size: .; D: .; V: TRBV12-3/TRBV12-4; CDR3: CASTPTAGASNQPQHF; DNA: TGTGCCAGCACTCCGACAGCGGGGGCTAGCAATCAGCCCCAGCATTTT
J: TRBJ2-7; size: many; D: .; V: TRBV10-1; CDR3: CASKGNHEQYF; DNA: TGCGCCAGCAAGGGAAACCACGAGCAGTACTTC
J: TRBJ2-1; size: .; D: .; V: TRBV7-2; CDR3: CASSLLLGVGRIGFF; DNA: TGTGCCAGCAGCTTACTATTAGGGGTAGGACGGATAGGGTTCTTC
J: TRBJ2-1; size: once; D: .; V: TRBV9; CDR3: CASSSDYPEQFF; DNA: TGTGCCAGCAGCTCCGACTATCCTGAGCAGTTCTTC
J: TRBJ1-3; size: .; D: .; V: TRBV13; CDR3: CASSLPPTRSGNTIYF; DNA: TGTGCCAGCAGCTTACCACCGACGCGGTCTGGAAACACCATATATTTT
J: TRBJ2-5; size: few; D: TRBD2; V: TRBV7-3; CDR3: CASSPLKAGGLETQYF; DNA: TGTGCCAGCAGCCCCCTGAAAGCGGGAGGGCTAGAGACCCAGTACTTC
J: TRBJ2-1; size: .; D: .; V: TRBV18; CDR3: CASSQYGDTYNEQFF; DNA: TGTGCCAGCTCACAGTACGGGGACACCTACAATGAGCAGTTCTTC
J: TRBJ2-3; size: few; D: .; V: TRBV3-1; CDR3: CASSQGSPDSPFTDTQYF; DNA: TGTGCCAGCAGCCAAGGCAGTCCAGACAGCCCATTCACAGATACGCAGTATTTT
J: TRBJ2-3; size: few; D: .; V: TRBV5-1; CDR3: CASSFGAGLDTQYF; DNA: TGCGCCAGCAGCTTCGGCGCGGGATTAGATACGCAGTATTTT
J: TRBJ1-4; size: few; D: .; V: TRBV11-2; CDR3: CASRGPGQNNEKLFF; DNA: TGTGCCAGCAGGGGTCCCGGACAGAATAATGAAAAACTGTTTTTT
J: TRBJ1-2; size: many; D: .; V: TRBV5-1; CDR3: CASSPIRTNYGYTF; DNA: TGCGCCAGCAGCCCGATTAGGACAAACTATGGCTACACCTTC
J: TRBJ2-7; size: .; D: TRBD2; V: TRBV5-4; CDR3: CASSFFGGTSGNSYEQYF; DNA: TGTGCCAGCAGCTTTTTCGGCGGGACTAGCGGGAACTCCTACGAGCAGTACTTC
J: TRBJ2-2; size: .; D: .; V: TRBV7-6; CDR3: CASSPDGEIGGELFF; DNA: TGTGCCAGCAGCCCGGACGGGGAGATCGGCGGGGAGCTGTTTTTT
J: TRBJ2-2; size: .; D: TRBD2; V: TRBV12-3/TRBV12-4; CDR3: CASSLGGGRALTGELFF; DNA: TGTGCCAGCAGTCTAGGGGGCGGGAGGGCCCTCACCGGGGAGCTGTTTTTT
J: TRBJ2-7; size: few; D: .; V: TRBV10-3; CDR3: CAISEEIGYEQYF; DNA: TGTGCCATCAGTGAGGAAATCGGGTACGAGCAGTACTTC
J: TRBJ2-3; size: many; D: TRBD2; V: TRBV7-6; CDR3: CASSLWAGGITDTQYF; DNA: TGTGCCAGCAGCTTATGGGCGGGAGGGATCACAGATACGCAGTATTTT
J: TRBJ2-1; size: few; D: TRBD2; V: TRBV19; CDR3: CASSMDGRAHNEQFF; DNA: TGTGCCAGTAGTATGGACGGGAGGGCCCACAATGAGCAGTTCTTC
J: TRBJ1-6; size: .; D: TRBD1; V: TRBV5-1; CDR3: CASSGGGQGPSPLHF; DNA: TGCGCCAGCAGCGGAGGGGGACAGGGCCCTTCACCCCTCCACTTT
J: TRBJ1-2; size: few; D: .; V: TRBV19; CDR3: CASTGDSYGYTF; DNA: TGTGCCAGTACCGGAGACAGCTATGGCTACACCTTC
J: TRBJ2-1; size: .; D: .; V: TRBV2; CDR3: CASRDPATHSYNEQFF; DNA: TGTGCCAGCAGGGACCCGGCCACCCATTCCTACAATGAGCAGTTCTTC
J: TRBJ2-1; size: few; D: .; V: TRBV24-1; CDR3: CATSDATRSSYNEQFF; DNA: TGTGCCACCAGTGATGCGACACGGAGCTCCTACAATGAGCAGTTCTTC
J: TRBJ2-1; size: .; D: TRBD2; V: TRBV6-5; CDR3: CACSHGTSAPNEQFF; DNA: TGTGCCTGCAGTCACGGGACTAGCGCCCCCAATGAGCAGTTCTTC
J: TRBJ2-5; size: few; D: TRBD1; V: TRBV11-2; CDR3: CASSVTGVGQETQYF; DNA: TGTGCCAGCAGCGTAACAGGGGTCGGGCAAGAGACCCAGTACTTC
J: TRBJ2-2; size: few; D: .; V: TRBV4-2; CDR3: CASSQGTVNTGELFF; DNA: TGTGCCAGCAGCCAAGGTACAGTGAACACCGGGGAGCTGTTTTTT
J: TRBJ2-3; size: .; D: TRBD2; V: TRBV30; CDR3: CAWQTGLAGAATQYF; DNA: TGTGCCTGGCAGACGGGACTAGCGGGAGCAGCTACGCAGTATTTT
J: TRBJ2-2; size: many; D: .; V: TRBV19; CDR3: CASSITRAATGELFF; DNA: TGTGCCAGTAGTATAACGAGGGCGGCCACCGGGGAGCTGTTTTTT
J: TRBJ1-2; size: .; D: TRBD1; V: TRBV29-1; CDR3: CSVEWGQGRGYTF; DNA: TGCAGCGTTGAATGGGGACAGGGGAGAGGCTACACCTTC
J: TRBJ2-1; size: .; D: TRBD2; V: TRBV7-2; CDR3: CASSFGTSGDNEQFF; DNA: TGTGCCAGCAGTTTCGGGACTAGCGGAGACAATGAGCAGTTCTTC
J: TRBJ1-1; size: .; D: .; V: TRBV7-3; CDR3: CASTPGDTEAFF; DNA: TGTGCCAGCACCCCCGGAGACACTGAAGCTTTCTTT
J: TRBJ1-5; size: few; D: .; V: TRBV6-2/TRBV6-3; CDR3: CASSPWGYSNQPQHF; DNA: TGTGCCAGCAGCCCCTGGGGCTATAGCAATCAGCCCCAGCATTTT
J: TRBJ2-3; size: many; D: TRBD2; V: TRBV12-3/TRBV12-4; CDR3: CASSFGLAGDVYTQYF; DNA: TGTGCCAGCAGTTTTGGACTAGCGGGAGACGTGTATACGCAGTATTTT
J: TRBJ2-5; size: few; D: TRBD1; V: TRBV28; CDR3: CASSTSRGLRGETQYF; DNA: TGTGCCAGCAGTACATCCAGGGGGCTCCGAGGAGAGACCCAGTACTTC
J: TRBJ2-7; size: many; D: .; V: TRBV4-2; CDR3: CASSQEGAEGHEQYF; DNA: TGTGCCAGCAGCCAAGAGGGGGCGGAGGGCCACGAGCAGTACTTC
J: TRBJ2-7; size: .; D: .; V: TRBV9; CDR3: CASSVSPSGGMGEQYF; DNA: TGTGCCAGCAGCGTAAGCCCGAGTGGGGGTATGGGGGAGCAGTACTTC
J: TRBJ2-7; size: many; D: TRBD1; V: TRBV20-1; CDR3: CSARDHRGAVYEQYF; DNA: TGCAGTGCTAGAGATCACAGGGGGGCTGTCTACGAGCAGTACTTC
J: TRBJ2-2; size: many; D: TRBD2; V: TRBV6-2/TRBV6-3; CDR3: CASSLAGATGELFF; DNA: TGTGCCAGCAGTCTAGCGGGAGCCACCGGGGAGCTGTTTTTT
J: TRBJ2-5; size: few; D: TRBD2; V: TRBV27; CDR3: CASGRLAGETQYF; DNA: TGTGCCAGCGGACGACTAGCGGGAGAGACCCAGTACTTC
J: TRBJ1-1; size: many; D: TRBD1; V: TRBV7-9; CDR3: CASSSKGQMNTEAFF; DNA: TGTGCCAGCAGCTCGAAGGGACAGATGAACACTGAAGCTTTCTTT
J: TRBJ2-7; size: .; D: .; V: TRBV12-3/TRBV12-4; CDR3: CASSRVSYEQYF; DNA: TGTGCCAGCAGCAGGGTCTCCTACGAGCAGTACTTC
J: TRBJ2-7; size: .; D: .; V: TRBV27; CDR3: CASSILQGYEQYF; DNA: TGTGCCAGCAGTATTCTCCAGGGTTACGAGCAGTACTTC
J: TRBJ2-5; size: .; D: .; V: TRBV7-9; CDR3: CASSIGYGTTQETQYF; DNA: TGTGCCAGCAGCATAGGGTATGGGACAACACAAGAGACCCAGTACTTC
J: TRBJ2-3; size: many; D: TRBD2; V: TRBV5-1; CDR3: CASSIPSGTDTQYF; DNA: TGCGCCAGCAGTATCCCTAGCGGGACAGATACGCAGTATTTT